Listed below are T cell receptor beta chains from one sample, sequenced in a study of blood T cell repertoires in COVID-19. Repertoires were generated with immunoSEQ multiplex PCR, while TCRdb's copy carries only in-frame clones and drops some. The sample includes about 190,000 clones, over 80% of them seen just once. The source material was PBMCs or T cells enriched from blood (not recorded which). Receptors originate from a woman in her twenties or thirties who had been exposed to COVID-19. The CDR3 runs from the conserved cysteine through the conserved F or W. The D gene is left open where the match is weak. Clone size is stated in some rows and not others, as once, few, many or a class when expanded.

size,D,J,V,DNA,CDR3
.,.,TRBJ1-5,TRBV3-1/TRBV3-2,TGTGCCAGCAGCCTAAGACAGAGCAATCAGCCCCAGCATTTT,CASSLRQSNQPQHF
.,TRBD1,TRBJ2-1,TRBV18,TGTGCCAGCTCACCCAGACGGGACAGACACTACAATGAGCAGTTCTTC,CASSPRRDRHYNEQFF
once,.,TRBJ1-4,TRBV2,TGTGCCAGTAGCGGGGCATTCCATAATGAAAAACTGTTTTTT,CASSGAFHNEKLFF
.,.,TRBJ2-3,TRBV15,TGTGCCACCAGGGGCTACAGGGATTATACGCAGTATTTT,CATRGYRDYTQYF
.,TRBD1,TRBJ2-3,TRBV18,TGTGCCAGCTCAGTACGGGACAGGGGAGGTAGCACAGATACGCAGTATTTT,CASSVRDRGGSTDTQYF
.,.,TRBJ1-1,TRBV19,TGTGCCAGTATTACACAGGTAGAAGCTTTCTTT,CASITQVEAFF
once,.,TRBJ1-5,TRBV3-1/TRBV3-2,TGTGCCAGCAGCCGGGAGGGACAGCCCCAGCATTTT,CASSREGQPQHF
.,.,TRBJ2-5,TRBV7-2,TGTGCCAGCAGCTTAGTACGGGAGACCCAGTACTTC,CASSLVRETQYF
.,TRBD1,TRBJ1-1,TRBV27,TGTGCCAGCAGTGTAGGGACAGGGGGTCGCAGGGAAGCTTTCTTT,CASSVGTGGRREAFF
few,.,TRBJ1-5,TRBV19,TGTGCCAGTAGTATAGCCCTAAGTAGCAATCAGCCCCAGCATTTT,CASSIALSSNQPQHF
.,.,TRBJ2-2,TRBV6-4,TGTGCCAGCAGTGTAATAGGACAAGACCTACACACCGGGGAGCTGTTTTTT,CASSVIGQDLHTGELFF
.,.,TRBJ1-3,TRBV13,TGTGCCAGCAGCTTAGACCTACAGGGTTACGGAAACACCATATATTTT,CASSLDLQGYGNTIYF
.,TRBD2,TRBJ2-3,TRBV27,TGTGCCAGCAGTTTAAGGAGGGTACGACTAGCGGGGGGGCCCGCAGATACGCAGTATTTT,CASSLRRVRLAGGPADTQYF
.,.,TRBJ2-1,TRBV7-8,TGTGCCAGCAGCTTAGGGCAGAACCCTCTCAATGAGCAGTTCTTC,CASSLGQNPLNEQFF